Below, 29 T cell receptor beta chains from the same sample are listed, as sequenced in a study of cytomegalovirus exposure and HLA in healthy donors. Primers for the PCR totalled 60 Vbeta and 13 Jbeta. The table came from immunoSEQ multiplex PCR; TCRdb's copy has only in-frame clones and leaves some out. The sample yields roughly 100,000 clones, around 15% seen once. The sample was PBMCs. Every receptor here comes from a female donor in good health and CMV-seronegative.

This clone came up a few times. The V call is TRBV5-1, the J call TRBJ2-3; D not certain. Germline-derived CDR1 and CDR2 are SGHRS and YFSETQ. The CDR3 extends over 12 amino acids. Trimming left V 0 bases short and J 6 bases short, with 5 bases between. The CDR3 DNA reads TGCGCCAGCAGCTTGGCAGCGGATACGCAGTATTTT. Translation: CASSLAADTQYF. Combining the CDR3 with reference TRBV5-1 and TRBJ2-3 gives the whole variable domain KAGVTQTPRYLIKTRGQQVTLSCSPISGHRSVSWYQQTPGQGLQFLFEYFSETQRNKGNFPGRFSGRQFSNSRSEMNVSTLELGDSALYLCASSLAADTQYFGPGTRLTVL.

J is TRBJ2-2 and V is TRBV9, with TRBD2 matching over 9 bases. J lost 2 bases, V lost 4 bases, and 6 bases had no gene match. Germline CDR1 and CDR2: SGDLS and YYNGEE. The CDR3 totals 16 residues. The CDR3 spells CASSSRLADNTGELFF. The CDR3 nucleotides read TGTGCCAGCAGCTCGAGACTAGCGGATAACACCGGGGAGCTGTTTTTT.

The chain couples TRBV9 to TRBJ1-4; 8 positions agree with TRBD1. The CDR3 has 15 amino acids. Germline loops: CDR1 SGDLS, CDR2 YYNGEE. The junction had 4 bases not matched to a gene; V was cut back by 0 bases and J by 6 bases. The CDR3: CASSVEDRDDEKLFF. Written as DNA, the CDR3 is TGTGCCAGCAGCGTAGAGGACAGGGACGATGAAAAACTGTTTTTT.

This chain connects TRBV9 to TRBJ2-2; 7 bases are a match to TRBD2. Trimming took 4 bases from V and 0 from J; bases not matched to a gene: 3. The germline V gene encodes CDR1 SGDLS and CDR2 YYNGEE. This CDR3 has 15 amino acids. Here the CDR3 DNA reads TGTGCCAGCAGCTCCGGGACTACGAACACCGGGGAGCTGTTTTTT. Translated: CASSSGTTNTGELFF.

The rearrangement links TRBV28 to TRBJ2-7, with unresolved D. Germline CDR1 and CDR2: MDHEN and SYDVKM. Trimming pared 2 bases from V and 6 bases from J, leaving 5 bases between. The CDR3 has 11 amino acids. CDR3 bases: TGTGCCAGCAGTTTAAGCTTCGAGCAGTACTTC. It specifies CASSLSFEQYF.

The chain carries TRBV7-9 and TRBJ1-2, with D possibly matching TRBD1 (5 bases). The CDR3 runs 18 residues. The V and J ends lost 5 bases and 0 bases respectively, with 22 bases between them. Per the germline V gene, CDR1 is SEHNR and CDR2 is FQNEAQ (reference sequence). The CDR3 bases are TGTGCCAGCAGCCCCCAACCTAGGAGGGGACTAACTAACTATGGCTACACCTTC. This codes for CASSPQPRRGLTNYGYTF.

V gene TRBV29-1 combines with J gene TRBJ1-5; possible D gene TRBD1, 6 bases. In germline, CDR1 is SQVTM, CDR2 ANQGSEA. The length of the CDR3 is 13 residues. Trimming stripped 4 bases from V and 3 bases from J, with 10 bases between. The CDR3 DNA follows: TGCAGCGTTGCCCAGGGGAACAATCAGCCCCAGCATTTT. This codes for CSVAQGNNQPQHF.

The chain carries TRBV9 and TRBJ2-5, with TRBD2 identical over 10 bases. Germline V gene lookup returns CDR1 SGDLS and CDR2 YYNGEE. V lost 4 bases to trimming and J lost 7 bases; unmatched junction nucleotides: 4. This CDR3 is 13 amino acids long. The CDR3 region is CASSPRLAGTQYF. For the CDR3, the DNA is TGTGCCAGCAGCCCCCGACTAGCGGGGACCCAGTACTTC.

This clone was counted only a few times. The chain recombines TRBV7-2 with TRBJ2-3; 11 positions match TRBD2. Germline assignment: CDR1 SGHTA and CDR2 FQGNSA. CDR3 length: 17 residues. After removal of 2 bases from V and 5 bases from J, the junction contained 9 bases not matched to a gene. The CDR3 reads CASSLLLAGGRRDTQYF. The CDR3 DNA follows: TGTGCCAGCAGCTTATTGCTAGCGGGGGGTCGGAGAGATACGCAGTATTTT.

This chain uses TRBV7-8 with TRBJ1-2; D might be TRBD1 (5 bases). Germline V gives CDR1 SGHVS, CDR2 FQNEAQ. V lost 3 bases, J lost 3 bases, and 11 bases lay in between. The CDR3 runs 14 residues. The CDR3 DNA is TGTGCCAGCAGCTTGTTTTGGGGGGACTATGGCTACACCTTC. This sequence encodes CASSLFWGDYGYTF.

The chain links TRBV19 to TRBJ1-5, with 8 nucleotides matching TRBD1. Germline V lookup: CDR1 LNHDA, CDR2 SQIVND (reference sequence). The CDR3 is 14 amino acids. Germline trimming cut 9 bases from V and 2 bases from J; bases unmatched to any gene: 6. The CDR3 DNA reads TGTGCCAGCGTTCCGGGACAGGGCAATCAGCCCCAGCATTTT. Its protein is CASVPGQGNQPQHF. Supplemented by reference TRBV19 and TRBJ1-5, the full variable domain reads DGGITQSPKYLFRKEGQNVTLSCEQNLNHDAMYWYRQDPGQGLRLIYYSQIVNDFQKGDIAEGYSVSREKKESFPLTVTSAQKNPTAFYLCASVPGQGNQPQHFGDGTRLSIL.

There are a few counts of this clone. This chain uses TRBV27 with TRBJ2-5; D uncertain. This CDR3 is 13 amino acids long. With 3 bases removed from V and 1 base from J, the gap between germline ends came to 6 bases. Germline CDR1 MNHEY, CDR2 SMNVEV (reference sequence). The CDR3 DNA is TGTGCCAGCAGTTTCCGGTCCCAAGAGACCCAGTACTTC. Its translation is CASSFRSQETQYF.

This clone turned up a few times. The CDR3 bases are TGTGCCAGCAGGGCGGGACAGGGGAACACCGGGGAGCTGTTTTTT. This encodes CASRAGQGNTGELFF. The rearrangement links TRBV2 to TRBJ2-2; 9 bases map to TRBD1. The CDR3 has 15 amino acids. The germline V gene has CDR1 SNHLY and CDR2 FYNNEI. Trimming at V came to 6 bases and at J to 1 base, leaving 3 bases not matched to a gene.

This clone was seen only a few times. This chain uses TRBV18 with TRBJ2-7; 14 bases align to TRBD2. This CDR3 is built from 19 residues. Germline V CDR1 and CDR2: KGHSH, LQKENI. Germline trimming cut 4 bases from V and 3 bases from J; bases unmatched to any gene: 14. The CDR3 spells CASSQAGLAGEKAFYEQYF. CDR3 DNA: TGTGCCAGCTCACAAGCGGGACTAGCGGGAGAAAAAGCCTTCTACGAGCAGTACTTC. Full variable domain (rest looked up from reference TRBV18 and TRBJ2-7): NAGVMQNPRHLVRRRGQEARLRCSPMKGHSHVYWYRQLPEEGLKFMVYLQKENIIDESGMPKERFSAEFPKEGPSILRIQQVVRGDSAAYFCASSQAGLAGEKAFYEQYFGPGTRLTVT.

The rearrangement joins TRBV5-4 to TRBJ2-2, with TRBD1 identical over 12 bases. V lost 4 bases, J lost 4 bases, and 8 bases stayed unmatched. Germline CDR1 reads SGHNT; CDR2 reads YYREEE (reference sequence). The CDR3 extends over 17 amino acids. The CDR3 protein is CASSTPGQGAATGELFF. Written as DNA, the CDR3 is TGTGCCAGCAGCACCCCGGGACAGGGGGCTGCCACCGGGGAGCTGTTTTTT.

This chain links TRBV7-3 with TRBJ2-1; 8 bases line up with TRBD1. The CDR3 has 14 residues. The J segment lost 5 bases and the V segment lost 5 bases, leaving 5 bases of the junction unmatched. The germline CDR1 and CDR2 sequences are SGHTA and FQGTGA. CDR3 DNA: TGTGCCAGCAGCCTACAGGGGGGCAACAATGAGCAGTTCTTC. Its translation is CASSLQGGNNEQFF.

This clone was counted between two and nine times. The chain uses TRBV7-2 and TRBJ1-2; unclear D gene. V was shortened by 5 bases and J by 3 bases, with 10 bases between the two germline ends. The CDR3 has 13 residues. Per the germline V gene, CDR1 is SGHTA and CDR2 is FQGNSA. The CDR3 protein is CASSLEEDYGYTF. DNA of the CDR3: TGTGCCAGCAGCCTAGAGGAGGACTATGGCTACACCTTC.

The chain has TRBV7-2 and TRBJ2-1; 12 bases agree with TRBD2. This CDR3 spans 15 amino acids. The trim removed 5 bases at V and 7 bases at J, leaving 6 bases unmatched. CDR1 is SGHTA and CDR2 is FQGNSA in the germline V gene. CDR3 in amino acids: CASSQTSGRRNEQFF. In DNA form, the CDR3 reads TGTGCCAGCAGCCAGACTAGCGGGAGACGGAATGAGCAGTTCTTC.

This rearrangement joins TRBV4-3 to TRBJ2-5; D might be TRBD2 (5 bases). Trimming pared 1 base from V and 2 bases from J, leaving 8 bases between. There are 14 residues in the CDR3. Germline V gene lookup returns CDR1 LGHNA and CDR2 YSLEER. CDR3 coding DNA: TGCGCCAGCAGCCAAGGGACTGTACAAGAGACCCAGTACTTC. Translation gives CASSQGTVQETQYF.

The V gene is TRBV7-3, the J gene TRBJ2-3; D remains ambiguous. V was shortened by 1 base and J by 0 bases, with 5 bases between the two germline ends. The CDR3 loop spans 14 amino acids. CDR1 is SGHTA and CDR2 is FQGTGA in the germline V gene. CDR3 sequence reads: CASSLIASTDTQYF. The DNA of the CDR3 is TGTGCCAGCAGCTTAATAGCTAGCACAGATACGCAGTATTTT.

This clone was counted only a few times. The chain has TRBV7-9 and TRBJ2-7; D is possibly TRBD1 (6 bases). Between the trimmed V and J ends, which lost 5 bases and 2 bases, there was a span of 16 bases. This CDR3 region has 15 residues. CDR1 is SEHNR, CDR2 FQNEAQ, per germline (reference sequence). The CDR3 is CASSRFTGTAYEQYF. The CDR3 nucleotides are TGTGCCAGCAGCCGCTTTACAGGGACGGCCTACGAGCAGTACTTC.

This clone was observed a few times. The chain carries TRBV9 and TRBJ2-3, with 11 bases fitting TRBD1. This CDR3 has 16 amino acids. The V segment lost 3 bases and the J segment 3 bases; nucleotides outside the gene matches: 6. CDR1 is SGDLS, CDR2 YYNGEE, per germline. The CDR3 DNA reads TGTGCCAGCAGCGCCTCCGGGACAGGGGGGACAGATACGCAGTATTTT. Translation: CASSASGTGGTDTQYF.

Only a few counts were recorded for this clone. CDR3 residues: CSADRDTNYGYTF. CDR3 coding DNA: TGCAGCGCCGACAGGGACACTAACTATGGCTACACCTTC. V gene TRBV29-1 combines with J gene TRBJ1-2; 7 bases are shared with TRBD1. J lost 0 bases, V lost 7 bases, and 5 bases had no gene match. CDR3 size: 13 residues. The germline V gene has CDR1 SQVTM and CDR2 ANQGSEA.

This chain joins TRBV7-9 and TRBJ1-2; possible D gene TRBD1, 5 bases. The CDR3 consists of 14 residues. The ends were cut back, 5 bases at V and 5 bases at J, with 15 bases in the middle. CDR1 is SEHNR and CDR2 is FQNEAQ in the germline V gene (reference sequence). CDR3 residues: CASSPSQGRYGYTF. The CDR3 bases are TGTGCCAGCAGCCCAAGTCAGGGTCGGTATGGCTACACCTTC.

This chain uses TRBV6-1 with TRBJ2-5, with 9 bases matching TRBD2. Gene TRBJ2-7 matches the end of the DNA better, so the J call may be wrong. Germline V lookup: CDR1 MNHNS, CDR2 SASEGT. This CDR3 has 16 residues. CDR3 nucleotide sequence: TGTGCCAGCAGTGAACGCGCCGCGGGGGGGCCCCACGAGCAGTACTTC. Translated: CASSERAAGGPHEQYF.

This clone turned up a few times. V and J are TRBV7-8 and TRBJ2-3, with a weak D call TRBD2 (5 bases). The CDR3 spans 14 residues. V was shortened by 5 bases and J by 2 bases, with 11 bases between the two germline ends. Germline V lookup: CDR1 SGHVS, CDR2 FQNEAQ. The CDR3 region is CASSPRGITDTQYF. DNA of the CDR3: TGTGCCAGCAGCCCCCGGGGTATCACAGATACGCAGTATTTT. Complete variable domain (other parts from reference TRBV7-8 and TRBJ2-3): GAGVSQSPRYKVAKRGQDVALRCDPISGHVSLFWYQQALGQGPEFLTYFQNEAQLDKSGLPSDRFFAERPEGSVSTLKIQRTQQEDSAVYLCASSPRGITDTQYFGPGTRLTVL.

This clone was picked up a small number of times. The V and J genes are TRBV7-8 and TRBJ1-1, with TRBD1 as a possible D gene (5 bases). V was pared by 2 bases and J by 0 bases, with 10 bases between. Per the germline V gene, CDR1 is SGHVS and CDR2 is FQNEAQ. This CDR3 is 15 amino acids long. The CDR3 bases are TGTGCCAGCAGCTTAACGACAGACCTGAACACTGAAGCTTTCTTT. The encoded protein is CASSLTTDLNTEAFF. Variable domain in full (rest from reference TRBV7-8 and TRBJ1-1): GAGVSQSPRYKVAKRGQDVALRCDPISGHVSLFWYQQALGQGPEFLTYFQNEAQLDKSGLPSDRFFAERPEGSVSTLKIQRTQQEDSAVYLCASSLTTDLNTEAFFGQGTRLTVV.

The chain recombines TRBV28 with TRBJ2-7, with 12 bases matching TRBD2. The trim removed 6 bases at V and 7 bases at J, leaving 10 bases unmatched. The V gene's germline CDR1 is MDHEN and CDR2 SYDVKM. This CDR3 region has 15 residues. CDR3 amino acids: CASSSRLAGVQEQYF. CDR3 DNA: TGTGCCAGCAGCAGCAGACTAGCGGGAGTCCAGGAGCAGTACTTC. Full variable domain (rest looked up from reference TRBV28 and TRBJ2-7): DVKVTQSSRYLVKRTGEKVFLECVQDMDHENMFWYRQDPGLGLRLIYFSYDVKMKEKGDIPEGYSVSREKKERFSLILESASTNQTSMYLCASSSRLAGVQEQYFGPGTRLTVT.

Only a few counts were recorded for this clone. V and J are TRBV6-1 and TRBJ2-1, with 10 bases lining up with TRBD2. CDR3 size: 14 residues. V lost 4 bases to trimming and J lost 7 bases; unmatched junction nucleotides: 4. Germline CDR1 MNHNS, CDR2 SASEGT. CDR3 sequence reads: CASSVSSGGNEQFF. The CDR3 DNA sequence: TGTGCCAGCAGTGTTTCTAGCGGGGGAAATGAGCAGTTCTTC.